The 5 T cell receptor beta chains reported below all come from one sample, sequenced in a study of T-cell reconstitution after alpha-beta-depleted transplantation in children. Unique molecular identifiers were incorporated when the TCRbeta library was constructed. Using its own MiXCR run on the PCR reads, TCRdb lists one record per CDR3 protein. The sample carries 250,000 to 300,000 distinct CDR3 sequences, roughly a tenth recorded once. Sample: PBMCs, taken before TCRalphabeta/CD19-depleted stem cell transplant. The receptors were gathered from a boy less than two years old with acute myeloid leukemia, due to receive a stem cell transplant.

In its sample, this clonotype was seen a few times. This chain connects TRBV11-1 to TRBJ2-7, with D possibly called TRBD1 or TRBD2 (5 bases each). CDR1 is SGHAT and CDR2 is FQDESV in the germline V gene (reference sequence). The CDR3 runs 13 residues. Trimming took off 5 bases at V and 2 bases at J, with 10 bases between the two ends. CDR3: CASSGGWAYEQYF. The CDR3 DNA sequence: TGTGCCAGCAGCGGGGGTTGGGCCTACGAGCAGTACTTC.

This clonotype was detected many times. The chain joins TRBV9 to TRBJ1-1, with 7 bases fitting TRBD1. The trim removed 3 bases at V and 4 bases at J, leaving 6 bases unmatched. Looked up from germline, CDR1 is SGDLS and CDR2 is YYNGEE. The CDR3 runs to 14 residues. CDR3 sequence: CASSARTGPTEAFF. CDR3 nucleotides: TGTGCCAGCAGCGCCCGGACAGGTCCCACTGAAGCTTTCTTT.

At least ten counts were recorded for this clonotype. The J gene is TRBJ1-4, the V gene TRBV7-2; D is unclear. V was cut by 1 base and J by 0 bases, with 9 bases left in between. Germline V lookup: CDR1 SGHTA, CDR2 FQGNSA. This CDR3 is built from 16 residues. The CDR3 DNA is TGTGCCAGCAGCTTAGACACAGCCGCAACTAATGAAAAACTGTTTTTT. It codes for CASSLDTAATNEKLFF. The variable domain in full, completed from reference TRBV7-2 and TRBJ1-4, reads GAGVSQSPSNKVTEKGKDVELRCDPISGHTALYWYRQSLGQGLEFLIYFQGNSAPDKSGLPSDRFSAERTGGSVSTLTIQRTQQEDSAVYLCASSLDTAATNEKLFFGSGTQLSVL.

This clonotype came up many times. The chain joins TRBV20-1 to TRBJ1-3; D unresolved. The CDR3 extends over 10 amino acids. Per germline, CDR1 DFQATT and CDR2 SNEGSKA (reference sequence). Trimming removed 6 bases at V and 7 bases at J, with 7 bases between. DNA for the CDR3: TGCAGTGCCGAGGCCAACACCATATATTTT. Translation: CSAEANTIYF.

This clonotype showed up many times. The V and J genes are TRBV10-2 and TRBJ2-3; 7 positions agree with TRBD2. The CDR3 contains 14 residues. J was trimmed by 6 bases and V by 3 bases; bases with no gene match: 6. The V gene's germline CDR1 is WSHSY and CDR2 SAAADI. CDR3 in amino acids: CASSDVGRADTQYF. The CDR3 DNA reads as TGCGCCAGCAGTGATGTGGGGAGGGCGGATACGCAGTATTTT.